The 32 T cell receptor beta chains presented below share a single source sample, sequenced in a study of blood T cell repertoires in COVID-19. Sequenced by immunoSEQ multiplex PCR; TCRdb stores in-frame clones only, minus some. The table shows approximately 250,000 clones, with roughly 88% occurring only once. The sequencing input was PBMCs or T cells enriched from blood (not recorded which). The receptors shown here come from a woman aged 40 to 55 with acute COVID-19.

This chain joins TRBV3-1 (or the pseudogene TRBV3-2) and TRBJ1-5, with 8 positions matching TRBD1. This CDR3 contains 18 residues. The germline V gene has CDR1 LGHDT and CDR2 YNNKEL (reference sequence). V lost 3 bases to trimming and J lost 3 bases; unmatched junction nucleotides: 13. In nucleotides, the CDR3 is TGTGCCAGCAGCCACATTACCGCCGGGACAGGATACAATCAGCCCCAGCATTTT. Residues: CASSHITAGTGYNQPQHF.

The CDR3 loop reads CASAVAGGTDTQYF. CDR3 sequence (DNA): TGCGCCAGCGCCGTGGCAGGGGGCACAGATACGCAGTATTTT. The chain employs TRBV5-1 and TRBJ2-3; a weak D match, TRBD1 (6 bases). The CDR3 spans 14 residues. The V gene lost 7 bases and the J gene lost 1 base, with 13 bases spanning the gap. The germline V gene has CDR1 SGHRS and CDR2 YFSETQ.

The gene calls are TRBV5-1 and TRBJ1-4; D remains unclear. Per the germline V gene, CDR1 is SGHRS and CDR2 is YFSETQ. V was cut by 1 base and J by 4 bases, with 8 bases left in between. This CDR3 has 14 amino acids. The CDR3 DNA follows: TGCGCCAGCAGCTTGACAGAAAATAATGAAAAACTGTTTTTT. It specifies CASSLTENNEKLFF.

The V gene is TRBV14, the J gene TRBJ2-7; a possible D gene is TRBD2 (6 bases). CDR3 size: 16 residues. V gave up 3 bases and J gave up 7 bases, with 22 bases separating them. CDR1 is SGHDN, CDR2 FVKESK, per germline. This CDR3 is CASSHEGGGWPWEQYV. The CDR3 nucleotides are TGTGCCAGCAGCCACGAGGGAGGCGGGTGGCCCTGGGAGCAGTACGTC.

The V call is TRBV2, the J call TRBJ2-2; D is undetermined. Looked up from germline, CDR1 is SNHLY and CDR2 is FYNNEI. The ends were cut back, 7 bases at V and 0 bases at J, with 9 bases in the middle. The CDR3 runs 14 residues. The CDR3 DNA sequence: TGTGCCAGCATAATGAGAGCGAACACCGGGGAGCTGTTTTTT. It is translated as CASIMRANTGELFF. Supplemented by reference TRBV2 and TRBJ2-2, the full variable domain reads EPEVTQTPSHQVTQMGQEVILRCVPISNHLYFYWYRQILGQKVEFLVSFYNNEISEKSEIFDDQFSVERPDGSNFTLKIRSTKLEDSAMYFCASIMRANTGELFFGEGSRLTVL.

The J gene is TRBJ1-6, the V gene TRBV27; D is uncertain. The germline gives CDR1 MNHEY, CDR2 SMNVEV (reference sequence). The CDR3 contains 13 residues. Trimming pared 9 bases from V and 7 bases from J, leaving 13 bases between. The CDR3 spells CASRTLGNSPLHF. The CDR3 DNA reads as TGTGCCAGTAGGACTCTCGGAAATTCACCCCTCCACTTT.

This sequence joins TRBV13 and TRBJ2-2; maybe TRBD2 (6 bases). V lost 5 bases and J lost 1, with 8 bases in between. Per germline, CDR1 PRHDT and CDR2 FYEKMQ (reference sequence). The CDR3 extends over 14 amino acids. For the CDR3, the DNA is TGTGCCAGCAGCGCCGGGGGGAACACCGGGGAGCTGTTTTTT. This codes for CASSAGGNTGELFF.

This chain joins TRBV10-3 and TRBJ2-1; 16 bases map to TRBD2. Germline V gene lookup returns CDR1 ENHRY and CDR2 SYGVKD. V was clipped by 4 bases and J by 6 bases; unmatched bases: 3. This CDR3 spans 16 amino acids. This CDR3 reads CAISGGTSGRVNEQFF. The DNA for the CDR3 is TGTGCCATCAGTGGCGGGACTAGCGGGAGGGTCAATGAGCAGTTCTTC.

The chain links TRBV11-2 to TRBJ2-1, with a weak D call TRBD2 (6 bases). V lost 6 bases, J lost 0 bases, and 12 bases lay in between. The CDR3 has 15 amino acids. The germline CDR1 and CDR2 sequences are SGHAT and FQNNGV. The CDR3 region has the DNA TGTGCCAGCAGTTGGGGAGGCTCCTCCTACAATGAGCAGTTCTTC. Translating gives CASSWGGSSYNEQFF.

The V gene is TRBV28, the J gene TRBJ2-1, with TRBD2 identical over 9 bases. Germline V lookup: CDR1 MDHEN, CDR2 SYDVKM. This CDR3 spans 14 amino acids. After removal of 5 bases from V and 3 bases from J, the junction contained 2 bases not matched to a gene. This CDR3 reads CASSTSGYYNEQFF. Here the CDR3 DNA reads TGTGCCAGCAGTACTAGCGGGTACTACAATGAGCAGTTCTTC.

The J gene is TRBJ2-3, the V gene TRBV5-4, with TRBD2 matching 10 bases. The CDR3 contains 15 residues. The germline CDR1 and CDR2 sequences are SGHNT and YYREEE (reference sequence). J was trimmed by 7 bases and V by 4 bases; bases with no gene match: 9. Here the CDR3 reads CASSEGAGGPYTQYF. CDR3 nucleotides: TGTGCCAGCAGCGAGGGAGCGGGAGGGCCCTATACGCAGTATTTT.

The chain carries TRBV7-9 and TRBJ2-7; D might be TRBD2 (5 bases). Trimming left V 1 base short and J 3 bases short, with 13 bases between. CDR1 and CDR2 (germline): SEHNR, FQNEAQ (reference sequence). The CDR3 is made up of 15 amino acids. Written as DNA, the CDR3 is TGTGCCAGCAGCTTAGGGACCGGGATTAACTACGAGCAGTACTTC. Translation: CASSLGTGINYEQYF.

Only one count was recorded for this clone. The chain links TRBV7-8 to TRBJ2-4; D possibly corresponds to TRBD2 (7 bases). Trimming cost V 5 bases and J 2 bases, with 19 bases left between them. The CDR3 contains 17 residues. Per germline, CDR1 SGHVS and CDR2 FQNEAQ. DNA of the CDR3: TGTGCCAGCAGCCCTCTGAAATGGGGGGGCTCCAAAAACATTCAGTACTTC. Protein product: CASSPLKWGGSKNIQYF.

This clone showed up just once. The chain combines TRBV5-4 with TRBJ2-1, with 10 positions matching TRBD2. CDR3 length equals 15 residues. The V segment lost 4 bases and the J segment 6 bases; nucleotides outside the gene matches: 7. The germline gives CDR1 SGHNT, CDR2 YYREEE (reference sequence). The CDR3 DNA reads TGTGCCAGCAGCCCCAGACTAGCGGGTATCAATGAGCAGTTCTTC. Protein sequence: CASSPRLAGINEQFF.

CDR3 in DNA: TGTGCCAGCAGCCAACAGGGACAGAGCCTAAATGGCTACACCTTC. Translating it yields CASSQQGQSLNGYTF. V gene TRBV3-1 (or the pseudogene TRBV3-2) combines with J gene TRBJ1-2; 7 bases align to TRBD1. Germline V gene data show CDR1 as LGHDT and CDR2 as YNNKEL (reference sequence). This CDR3 is built from 15 residues. With V trimmed by 2 bases and J by 6 bases, 9 bases remained unmatched.

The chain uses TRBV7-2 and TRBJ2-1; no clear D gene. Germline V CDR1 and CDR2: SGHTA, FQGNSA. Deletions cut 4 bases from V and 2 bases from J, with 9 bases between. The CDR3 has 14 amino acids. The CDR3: CASSSGVPYNEQFF. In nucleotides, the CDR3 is TGTGCCAGCAGCTCCGGTGTTCCCTACAATGAGCAGTTCTTC.

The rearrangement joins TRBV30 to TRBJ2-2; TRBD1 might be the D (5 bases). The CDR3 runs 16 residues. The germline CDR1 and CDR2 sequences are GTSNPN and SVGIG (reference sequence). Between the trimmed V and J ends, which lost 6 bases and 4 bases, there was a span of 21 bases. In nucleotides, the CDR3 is TGTGCCTGCTCCCCCGGAACCGGTGGGGCCACCGGGGAGCTGTTTTTT. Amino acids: CACSPGTGGATGELFF.

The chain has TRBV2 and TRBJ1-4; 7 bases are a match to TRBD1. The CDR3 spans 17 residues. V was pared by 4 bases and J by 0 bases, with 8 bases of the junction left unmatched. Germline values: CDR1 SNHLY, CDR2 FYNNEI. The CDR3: CASSGRNRGATNEKLFF. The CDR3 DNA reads TGTGCCAGCAGTGGGCGAAACAGGGGTGCAACTAATGAAAAACTGTTTTTT. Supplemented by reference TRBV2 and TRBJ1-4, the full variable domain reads EPEVTQTPSHQVTQMGQEVILRCVPISNHLYFYWYRQILGQKVEFLVSFYNNEISEKSEIFDDQFSVERPDGSNFTLKIRSTKLEDSAMYFCASSGRNRGATNEKLFFGSGTQLSVL.

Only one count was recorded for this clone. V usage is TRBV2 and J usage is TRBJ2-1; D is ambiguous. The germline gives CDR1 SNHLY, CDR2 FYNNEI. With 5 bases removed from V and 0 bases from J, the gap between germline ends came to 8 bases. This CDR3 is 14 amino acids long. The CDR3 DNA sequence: TGTGCCAGCAGTCAGGATTCCTCCTACAATGAGCAGTTCTTC. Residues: CASSQDSSYNEQFF.

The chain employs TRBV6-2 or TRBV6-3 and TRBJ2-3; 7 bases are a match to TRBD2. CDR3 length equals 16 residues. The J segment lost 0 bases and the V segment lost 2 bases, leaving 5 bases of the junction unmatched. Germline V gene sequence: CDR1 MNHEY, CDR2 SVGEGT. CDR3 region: CASSYEAGTSTDTQYF. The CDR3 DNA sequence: TGTGCCAGCAGTTACGAAGCGGGGACCAGCACAGATACGCAGTATTTT.

The CDR3 region has the DNA TGTGCCAGCAGCAAAAGACTAGCGGGAATCCAAACCTACAATGAGCAGTTCTTC. Translated, it gives CASSKRLAGIQTYNEQFF. The rearrangement joins TRBV21-1 to TRBJ2-1; the table's TRBD2 call for D was not verified on the DNA. TRBV21-1 has pseudogene status. The length of the CDR3 is 18 residues.

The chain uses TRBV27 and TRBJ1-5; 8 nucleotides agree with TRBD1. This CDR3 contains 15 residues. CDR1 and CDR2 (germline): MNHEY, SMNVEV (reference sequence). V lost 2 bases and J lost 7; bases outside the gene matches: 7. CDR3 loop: CASSLQGARIQPQHF. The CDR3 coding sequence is TGTGCCAGCAGTTTACAGGGGGCGCGGATCCAGCCCCAGCATTTT.

The CDR3 sequence is CASSRTGTGSSYEQYV. CDR3 bases: TGTGCCAGCAGTCGGACCGGGACAGGGAGCTCCTACGAGCAGTACGTC. The V gene is TRBV27, the J gene TRBJ2-7; 9 bases agree with TRBD1. Germline CDR1 MNHEY, CDR2 SMNVEV (reference sequence). V lost 5 bases to trimming and J lost 0 bases; unmatched junction nucleotides: 8. CDR3 length: 16 residues.

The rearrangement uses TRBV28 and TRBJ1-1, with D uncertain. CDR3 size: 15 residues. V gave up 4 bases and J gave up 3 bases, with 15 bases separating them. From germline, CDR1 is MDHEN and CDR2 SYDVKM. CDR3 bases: TGTGCCAGCAGTTATTCCCGGACGGGATACACTGAAGCTTTCTTT. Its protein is CASSYSRTGYTEAFF.

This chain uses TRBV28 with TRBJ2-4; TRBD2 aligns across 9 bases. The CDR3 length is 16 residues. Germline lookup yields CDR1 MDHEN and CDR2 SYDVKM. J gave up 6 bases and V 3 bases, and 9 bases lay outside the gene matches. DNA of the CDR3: TGTGCCAGCAGTTTGGTGGTAGCGGGAGTAGGAAACATTCAGTACTTC. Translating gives CASSLVVAGVGNIQYF.

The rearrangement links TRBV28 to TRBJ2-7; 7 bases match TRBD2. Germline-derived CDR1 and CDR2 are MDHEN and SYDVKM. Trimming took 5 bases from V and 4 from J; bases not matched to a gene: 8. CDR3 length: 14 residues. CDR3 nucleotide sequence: TGTGCCAGCAGTCGGACTAGTTATGGATACGAGCAGTACTTC. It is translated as CASSRTSYGYEQYF.

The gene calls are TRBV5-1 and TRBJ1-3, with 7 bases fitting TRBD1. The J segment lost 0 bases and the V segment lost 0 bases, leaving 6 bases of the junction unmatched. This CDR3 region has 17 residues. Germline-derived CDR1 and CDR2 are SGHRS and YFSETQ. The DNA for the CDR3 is TGCGCCAGCAGCTTGGGGGGACAGACTATCTCTGGAAACACCATATATTTT. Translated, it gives CASSLGGQTISGNTIYF.

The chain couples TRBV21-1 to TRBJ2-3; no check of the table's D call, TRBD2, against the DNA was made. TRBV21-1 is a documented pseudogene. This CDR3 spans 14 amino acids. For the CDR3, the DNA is TGTGCCAGCGGGACTAGTCCACCCACAGATACGCAGTATTTT. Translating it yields CASGTSPPTDTQYF.

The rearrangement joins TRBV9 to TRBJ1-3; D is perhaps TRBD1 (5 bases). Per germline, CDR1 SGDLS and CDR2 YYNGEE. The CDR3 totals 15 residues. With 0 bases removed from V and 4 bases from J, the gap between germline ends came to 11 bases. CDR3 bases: TGTGCCAGCAGCGTAGCCGGGGCGGGAGGAAACACCATATATTTT. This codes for CASSVAGAGGNTIYF.

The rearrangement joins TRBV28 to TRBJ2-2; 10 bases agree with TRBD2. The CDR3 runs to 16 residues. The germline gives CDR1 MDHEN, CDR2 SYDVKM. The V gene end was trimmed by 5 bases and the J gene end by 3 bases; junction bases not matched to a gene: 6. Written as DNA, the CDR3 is TGTGCCAGCAGTCAAACTAGCGGGAAGTACACCGGGGAGCTGTTTTTT. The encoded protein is CASSQTSGKYTGELFF.

CDR3 nucleotide sequence: TGTGCCAGCAGTCAGCGGGAGCCCAACGAGCAGTACGTC. This codes for CASSQREPNEQYV. The chain links TRBV6-2 or TRBV6-3 to TRBJ2-7; 8 bases are shared with TRBD2. CDR3 length: 13 amino acids. Trimming removed 5 bases from V and 5 bases from J; junction bases left unmatched: 5. Germline V gives CDR1 MNHEY, CDR2 SVGEGT.

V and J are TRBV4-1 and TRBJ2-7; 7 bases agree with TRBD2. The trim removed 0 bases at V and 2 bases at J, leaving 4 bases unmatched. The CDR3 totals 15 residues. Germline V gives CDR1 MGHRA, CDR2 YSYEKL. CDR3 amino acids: CASSQDPAGAYEQYV. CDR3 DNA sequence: TGCGCCAGCAGCCAAGATCCGGCGGGAGCCTACGAGCAGTACGTC.